Shown below are 24 T cell receptor beta chains from a single sample sequenced in a study of blood T cell repertoires in COVID-19. TCRdb's table, derived via immunoSEQ multiplex PCR, lists solely in-frame clones and lacks some. The table has roughly 38,000 clones, over 70% seen once. Sequencing was carried out using peripheral blood. These receptors were collected from a man older than 75 with active or convalescent COVID-19.

The chain has TRBV5-4 and TRBJ2-7, with D hard to call. CDR3 length equals 14 residues. Trimming removed 4 bases from V and 5 bases from J, with 16 bases in between. Germline assignment: CDR1 SGHNT and CDR2 YYREEE (reference sequence). The CDR3: CASSLQVWANEQYF. Written as DNA, the CDR3 is TGTGCCAGCAGCCTCCAAGTCTGGGCGAACGAGCAGTACTTC.

This chain connects TRBV5-4 to TRBJ1-3, with 7 nucleotides matching TRBD1. CDR1 SGHNT and CDR2 YYREEE come from the germline V gene (reference sequence). The CDR3 covers 14 residues. V dropped 4 bases and J dropped 7; count of bases not matched to a gene: 8. The CDR3 loop reads CASSPGQARNTIYF. The CDR3 nucleotides are TGTGCCAGCAGCCCAGGACAGGCACGGAACACCATATATTTT.

The chain joins TRBV9 to TRBJ2-5; D perhaps matches TRBD2 (6 bases). The CDR3 contains 15 residues. V was shortened by 1 base and J by 5 bases, with 15 bases between the two germline ends. Germline loops: CDR1 SGDLS, CDR2 YYNGEE. The CDR3 protein is CASSVSPGGGETQYF. The DNA for the CDR3 is TGTGCCAGCAGCGTAAGTCCGGGCGGAGGGGAGACCCAGTACTTC.

The V call is TRBV7-7, the J call TRBJ2-1; no clear D. The CDR3 is 14 residues long. Trimming pared 1 base from V and 0 bases from J, leaving 4 bases between. Germline V gives CDR1 SSHAT, CDR2 FNYEAQ (reference sequence). Here the CDR3 DNA reads TGTGCCAGCAGCTTAGGTAACTCCTACAATGAGCAGTTCTTC. Translation: CASSLGNSYNEQFF.

This rearrangement joins TRBV5-5 to TRBJ2-7; 7 nucleotides align to TRBD2. CDR3 length: 15 residues. The V segment lost 2 bases and the J segment 0 bases; nucleotides outside the gene matches: 5. From germline, CDR1 is SGHKS and CDR2 YYEKEE (reference sequence). CDR3 in DNA: TGTGCCAGCAGCTTAGCGGGGTCCGTCTCCTACGAGCAGTACTTC. This codes for CASSLAGSVSYEQYF.

The genes are TRBV5-8 and TRBJ1-1; 9 bases are a match to TRBD1. Looked up from germline, CDR1 is SGHTS and CDR2 is YDEGEE. CDR3 length equals 15 residues. The V and J ends lost 0 bases and 6 bases, in that order; junction bases with no gene match: 6. The CDR3 loop is CASSLGRTGEAEAFF. In DNA, the CDR3 is TGTGCCAGCAGCTTGGGTCGGACAGGGGAGGCTGAAGCTTTCTTT.

The chain joins TRBV20-1 to TRBJ1-5; D remains unclear. V was clipped by 3 bases and J by 8 bases, with 14 bases between them. CDR1 and CDR2 (germline): DFQATT, SNEGSKA (reference sequence). The CDR3 consists of 13 residues. The DNA of the CDR3 is TGCAGTGCTAGTGACCAGACACGTAAGCCCCAGCATTTT. Translating gives CSASDQTRKPQHF.

J is TRBJ1-2 and V is TRBV7-2; 7 nucleotides agree with TRBD1. The germline V gene has CDR1 SGHTA and CDR2 FQGNSA. V trimming: 6 bases; J trimming: 3 bases; junction bases outside the gene matches: 10. The length of the CDR3 is 15 residues. The CDR3 sequence is CASSLAGGFDYGYTF. The CDR3 DNA sequence: TGTGCCAGCAGTTTGGCAGGGGGATTCGACTATGGCTACACCTTC. Looking up the rest from reference TRBV7-2 and TRBJ1-2 gives the full variable domain: GAGVSQSPSNKVTEKGKDVELRCDPISGHTALYWYRQSLGQGLEFLIYFQGNSAPDKSGLPSDRFSAERTGGSVSTLTIQRTQQEDSAVYLCASSLAGGFDYGYTFGSGTRLTVV.

This clone was seen a single time. The chain has TRBV11-3 and TRBJ2-5, with 7 bases fitting TRBD1. This CDR3 is 13 amino acids long. The germline CDR1 and CDR2 sequences are SGHNT and YENEEA. Losses at the gene ends were 6 bases for V and 5 bases for J; bases not matched to a gene: 6. CDR3: CASRLTGSETQYF. CDR3 nucleotides: TGTGCCAGCAGACTGACAGGGAGTGAGACCCAGTACTTC.

The chain combines TRBV6-2 or TRBV6-3 with TRBJ2-3; possible D gene TRBD1, 7 bases. CDR1 is MNHEY and CDR2 is SVGEGT in the germline V gene. V was trimmed by 2 bases and J by 0 bases, leaving 24 bases between them. The CDR3 runs to 20 residues. The CDR3, as DNA: TGTGCCAGCAGTTACGCCGACAGGGTGCCAAGCGGGTCTAGCACAGATACGCAGTATTTT. Translation gives CASSYADRVPSGSSTDTQYF.

The chain combines TRBV7-2 with TRBJ1-2, with TRBD1 as a possible D gene (5 bases). Germline CDR1 is SGHTA and CDR2 is FQGNSA. This CDR3 region has 18 residues. Trimming took off 1 base at V and 1 base at J, with 19 bases between the two ends. CDR3 residues: CASSLVAAGKGRNYGYTF. In DNA, the CDR3 is TGTGCCAGCAGCTTAGTCGCGGCAGGGAAGGGCCGTAACTATGGCTACACCTTC.

This rearrangement joins TRBV5-1 to TRBJ2-2, with 9 bases identical to TRBD2. V was clipped by 1 base and J by 0 bases; unmatched bases: 10. The V gene's germline CDR1 is SGHRS and CDR2 YFSETQ. This CDR3 spans 19 amino acids. CDR3 in amino acids: CASSLRSRLAASNTGELFF. The CDR3 DNA reads TGCGCCAGCAGCTTGCGGTCGAGACTAGCGGCGTCGAACACCGGGGAGCTGTTTTTT.

The chain has TRBV6-1 and TRBJ1-4; D gene ambiguous. The ends were cut back, 2 bases at V and 7 bases at J, with 5 bases in the middle. The CDR3 spans 12 residues. Per the germline V gene, CDR1 is MNHNS and CDR2 is SASEGT. CDR3 sequence: CASSESGEKLFF. In nucleotides, the CDR3 is TGTGCCAGCAGTGAATCGGGTGAAAAACTGTTTTTT.

This clone was seen a few times. J is TRBJ2-7 and V is TRBV6-2 or TRBV6-3; 11 bases map to TRBD1. The J segment lost 4 bases and the V segment lost 4 bases, leaving 6 bases of the junction unmatched. CDR1 and CDR2 from the germline V gene are MNHEY and SVGEGT. CDR3 length: 15 amino acids. The CDR3 region is CASSFLGQGAYEQYF. Here the CDR3 DNA reads TGTGCCAGCAGTTTTCTCGGACAGGGGGCGTACGAGCAGTACTTC.

The J gene is TRBJ2-1, the V gene TRBV7-8; TRBD1 is a possible D gene (5 bases). The CDR3 is 16 residues long. V lost 0 bases, J lost 8 bases, and 17 bases lay in between. Germline V gene sequence: CDR1 SGHVS, CDR2 FQNEAQ. CDR3 residues: CASSLALGAGSDEQFF. The CDR3 nucleotides read TGTGCCAGCAGCTTAGCTCTAGGGGCAGGGTCGGATGAGCAGTTCTTC.

This sequence joins TRBV5-5 and TRBJ1-4; TRBD1 matches 8 bases. The CDR3 length is 15 residues. The J segment lost 4 bases and the V segment lost 2 bases, leaving 4 bases of the junction unmatched. Germline lookup yields CDR1 SGHKS and CDR2 YYEKEE (reference sequence). CDR3 in amino acids: CASSFRTGHNEKLFF. In DNA form, the CDR3 reads TGTGCCAGCAGCTTTAGGACAGGGCATAATGAAAAACTGTTTTTT. Together with reference TRBV5-5 and TRBJ1-4, the CDR3 gives the full variable domain: DAGVTQSPTHLIKTRGQQVTLRCSPISGHKSVSWYQQVLGQGPQFIFQYYEKEERGRGNFPDRFSARQFPNYSSELNVNALLLGDSALYLCASSFRTGHNEKLFFGSGTQLSVL.

The V gene is TRBV2, the J gene TRBJ1-1; 8 bases fit TRBD1. This CDR3 has 12 amino acids. V dropped 8 bases and J dropped 5; count of bases not matched to a gene: 4. Germline values: CDR1 SNHLY, CDR2 FYNNEI. The CDR3 DNA follows: TGTGCCAGCGTCAACAGGGGGACTGAAGCTTTCTTT. The encoded protein is CASVNRGTEAFF.

The chain links TRBV6-2 or TRBV6-3 to TRBJ2-3; no firm D call. The CDR3 sequence is 13 residues long. The germline CDR1 and CDR2 sequences are MNHEY and SVGEGT. The V end lost 0 bases, the J end lost 6 bases, and 7 bases lay between the germline ends. This CDR3 reads CASSYSLSDTQYF. CDR3 sequence (DNA): TGTGCCAGCAGTTACTCGTTATCGGATACGCAGTATTTT.

V and J are TRBV5-1 and TRBJ2-7; the match to TRBD2 covers 8 bases. The CDR3 has 16 amino acids. Per germline, CDR1 SGHRS and CDR2 YFSETQ. V lost 0 bases and J lost 2; bases outside the gene matches: 7. CDR3 in amino acids: CASSLDAGGATYEQYF. DNA of the CDR3: TGCGCCAGCAGCTTGGATGCGGGAGGCGCCACCTACGAGCAGTACTTC. The full variable domain, in which reference TRBV5-1 and TRBJ2-7 provide the parts outside the CDR3, is KAGVTQTPRYLIKTRGQQVTLSCSPISGHRSVSWYQQTPGQGLQFLFEYFSETQRNKGNFPGRFSGRQFSNSRSEMNVSTLELGDSALYLCASSLDAGGATYEQYFGPGTRLTVT.

The rearrangement uses TRBV29-1 and TRBJ2-5, with D perhaps matching TRBD1 (6 bases). Germline CDR1 SQVTM, CDR2 ANQGSEA. V lost 3 bases and J 7 bases, leaving 12 bases between the germline ends. The CDR3 sequence is 12 residues long. In nucleotides, the CDR3 is TGCAGCGTTGACAGGGGTACAGGGACCCAGTACTTC. Protein sequence: CSVDRGTGTQYF.

The chain joins TRBV9 to TRBJ2-5, with 11 bases matching TRBD2. The CDR3 loop spans 17 amino acids. Germline V CDR1 and CDR2: SGDLS, YYNGEE. V shed 0 bases and J 5 bases; nucleotides not matched to a gene: 9. DNA for the CDR3: TGTGCCAGCAGCGTAGGAGGTAGCGGGAGGGCCGTGGAGACCCAGTACTTC. Residues: CASSVGGSGRAVETQYF.

V usage is TRBV5-1 and J usage is TRBJ1-1, with D perhaps matching TRBD1 (5 bases). The germline gives CDR1 SGHRS, CDR2 YFSETQ. Trimming removed 0 bases from V and 9 bases from J, with 15 bases in between. This CDR3 is 14 amino acids long. This CDR3 is CASSLGAPTDKAFF. CDR3 nucleotides: TGCGCCAGCAGCTTGGGGGCCCCGACAGATAAAGCTTTCTTT.

The chain links TRBV27 to TRBJ2-3; D perhaps matches TRBD1 (6 bases). V gave up 1 base and J gave up 1 base, with 21 bases separating them. The CDR3 contains 19 residues. Germline CDR1 MNHEY, CDR2 SMNVEV (reference sequence). The CDR3 reads CASSLFGTPRHDGTDTQYF. Written as DNA, the CDR3 is TGTGCCAGCAGTTTATTCGGGACACCACGGCATGATGGCACAGATACGCAGTATTTT.

The chain employs TRBV21-1 and TRBJ2-2; the DNA was not used to check the table's D call, TRBD2. TRBV21-1 is recorded as a pseudogene. This CDR3 is 12 amino acids long. This CDR3 is CASSKSGGELFF. CDR3 in DNA: TGTGCCAGCAGCAAGAGCGGCGGGGAGCTGTTTTTT.